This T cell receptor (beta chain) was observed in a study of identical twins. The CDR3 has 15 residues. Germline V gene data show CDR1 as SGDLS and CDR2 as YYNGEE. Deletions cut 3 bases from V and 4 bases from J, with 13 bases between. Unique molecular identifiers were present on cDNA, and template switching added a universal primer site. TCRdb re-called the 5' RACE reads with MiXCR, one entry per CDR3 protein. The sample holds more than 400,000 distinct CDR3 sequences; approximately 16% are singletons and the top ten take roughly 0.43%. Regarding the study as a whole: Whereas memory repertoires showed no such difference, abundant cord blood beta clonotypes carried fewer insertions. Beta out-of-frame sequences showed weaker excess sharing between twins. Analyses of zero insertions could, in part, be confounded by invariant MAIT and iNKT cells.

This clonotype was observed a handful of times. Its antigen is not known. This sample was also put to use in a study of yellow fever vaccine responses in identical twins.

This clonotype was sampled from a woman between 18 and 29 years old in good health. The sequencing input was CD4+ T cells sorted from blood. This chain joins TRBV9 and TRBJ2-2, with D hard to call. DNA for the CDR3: TGTGCCAGCAGCGGGCGTGCGAGTATCACCGGGGAGCTGTTTTTT. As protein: CASSGRASITGELFF.